The 20 T cell receptor beta chains below all came from one sample that was sequenced in a study of blood T cell repertoires in COVID-19. The data were produced by immunoSEQ multiplex PCR, yet TCRdb's version contains in-frame clones alone and is incomplete. The sample lists a few hundred thousand clones, about 84% occurring once. Sequenced material: peripheral blood. These receptor sequences come from an elderly man with acute or convalescent COVID-19.

The V call is TRBV6-6, the J call TRBJ1-2, with 9 positions matching TRBD1. The V and J ends lost 6 bases and 6 bases, in that order; junction bases with no gene match: 8. Germline values: CDR1 MNHNY, CDR2 SVGAGI (reference sequence). The CDR3 covers 14 residues. CDR3 in amino acids: CASSLGTGLDGYTF. In DNA form, the CDR3 reads TGTGCCAGCAGCCTTGGGACAGGGCTAGATGGCTACACCTTC.

The J gene is TRBJ2-7, the V gene TRBV3-1 (or the pseudogene TRBV3-2); TRBD1 agrees at 8 bases. Trimming removed 3 bases from V and 5 bases from J; junction bases left unmatched: 6. Germline V lookup: CDR1 LGHDT, CDR2 YNNKEL (reference sequence). The CDR3 sequence is 14 residues long. CDR3 in amino acids: CASSHRDRKNEQYF. In nucleotides, the CDR3 is TGTGCCAGCAGCCACCGGGACAGGAAGAACGAGCAGTACTTC.

The rearrangement links TRBV19 to TRBJ1-5; TRBD1 matches at 8 bases. The CDR3 consists of 19 residues. Germline-derived CDR1 and CDR2 are LNHDA and SQIVND (reference sequence). With V trimmed by 7 bases and J by 0 bases, 17 bases remained unmatched. CDR3 DNA sequence: TGTGCCAGTAATAACCAGGGGGCCACTGTCGCCTATAGCAATCAGCCCCAGCATTTT. Its protein product is CASNNQGATVAYSNQPQHF.

This sequence joins TRBV11-2 and TRBJ2-7; D uncertain. The CDR3 loop spans 15 amino acids. The germline V gene has CDR1 SGHAT and CDR2 FQNNGV. Trimming pared 0 bases from V and 1 base from J, leaving 10 bases between. The CDR3 sequence is CASSLEEIWSYEQYF. In DNA, the CDR3 is TGTGCCAGCAGCTTAGAGGAGATCTGGTCCTACGAGCAGTACTTC.

This clone was counted a single time. The V and J genes are TRBV11-2 and TRBJ1-1, with D maybe TRBD1 (5 bases). The CDR3 runs 13 residues. V lost 5 bases to trimming and J lost 10 bases, with 17 bases between them. Germline CDR1 reads SGHAT; CDR2 reads FQNNGV. CDR3 sequence reads: CASSHSGPQVAFF. The CDR3 DNA is TGTGCCAGCAGCCACTCAGGGCCCCAAGTAGCTTTCTTT.

Only one count was recorded for this clone. The chain joins TRBV5-8 to TRBJ1-1; TRBD1 is a possible D gene (6 bases). CDR3 length: 15 residues. Trimming stripped 4 bases from V and 0 bases from J, with 13 bases between. CDR1 is SGHTS and CDR2 is YDEGEE in the germline V gene. CDR3 DNA sequence: TGTGCCAGCAGCATCACAGGGAAAATGAACACTGAAGCTTTCTTT. This sequence encodes CASSITGKMNTEAFF.

The CDR3 sequence: CASSPTRWEGGKDGYTF. CDR3 in DNA: TGTGCCAGCAGCCCTACCCGGTGGGAAGGGGGAAAGGATGGCTACACCTTC. The chain joins TRBV7-9 to TRBJ1-2, with a tentative D call TRBD1 (6 bases). The CDR3 has 17 amino acids. In germline, CDR1 is SEHNR, CDR2 FQNEAQ (reference sequence). Trimming took off 5 bases at V and 6 bases at J, with 25 bases between the two ends.

This clone has just a few counts. The genes are TRBV19 and TRBJ1-2; 9 bases agree with TRBD1. With V trimmed by 7 bases and J by 1 base, 10 bases remained unmatched. The CDR3 spans 16 residues. From germline, CDR1 is LNHDA and CDR2 SQIVND (reference sequence). The CDR3 loop is CASTAGTGWYNYGYTF. CDR3 sequence (DNA): TGTGCCAGTACCGCCGGGACAGGGTGGTATAACTATGGCTACACCTTC.

The chain is built from TRBV6-2 or TRBV6-3 and TRBJ1-5; 9 nucleotides line up with TRBD1. Trimming cost V 6 bases and J 7 bases; bases outside gene matches: 7. Germline-derived CDR1 and CDR2 are MNHEY and SVGEGT. CDR3 length: 14 residues. CDR3: CASSRGQGHQPQHF. The CDR3 nucleotides read TGTGCCAGCAGCCGGGGACAGGGCCACCAGCCCCAGCATTTT.

This clone showed up just once. J is TRBJ1-6 and V is TRBV10-1, with TRBD1 matching 8 bases. Germline V gene data show CDR1 as WNHNN and CDR2 as SYGVQD (reference sequence). The CDR3 loop spans 15 amino acids. The V gene end was trimmed by 10 bases and the J gene end by 10 bases; junction bases not matched to a gene: 15. CDR3 sequence: CAIPRSGQGRSPLHF. As DNA, the CDR3 is TGCGCCATTCCGAGGTCAGGACAGGGAAGATCACCCCTCCACTTT.

This clone came up once. The rearrangement links TRBV11-3 to TRBJ1-1, with D hard to call. V gave up 1 base and J gave up 1 base, with 7 bases separating them. This CDR3 has 14 residues. CDR1 and CDR2 from the germline V gene are SGHNT and YENEEA. The CDR3 DNA reads as TGTGCCAGCAGCTTAGGCGTTGGGAACACTGAAGCTTTCTTT. It specifies CASSLGVGNTEAFF.

The chain couples TRBV5-6 to TRBJ2-1; 7 bases align to TRBD1. This CDR3 has 15 residues. V dropped 0 bases and J dropped 2; count of bases not matched to a gene: 2. Germline values: CDR1 SGHDT, CDR2 YYEEEE. In DNA, the CDR3 is TGTGCCAGCAGCTTGGGGGACAGCACCTACAATGAGCAGTTCTTC. Translating it yields CASSLGDSTYNEQFF.

The V call is TRBV11-2, the J call TRBJ2-7; D unresolved. The CDR3 has 11 residues. The ends were cut back, 4 bases at V and 4 bases at J, with 5 bases in the middle. Germline lookup yields CDR1 SGHAT and CDR2 FQNNGV. The chain's CDR3 is CASSSTYEQYF. Written as DNA, the CDR3 is TGTGCCAGCAGCTCAACTTACGAGCAGTACTTC.

J is TRBJ2-3 and V is TRBV27; possibly TRBD2 for D (6 bases). The CDR3 is 15 amino acids. CDR1 MNHEY and CDR2 SMNVEV come from the germline V gene (reference sequence). V was clipped by 6 bases and J by 1 base, with 14 bases between them. CDR3 sequence: CASSSWREGTDTQYF. The CDR3 region has the DNA TGTGCCAGCAGCTCCTGGAGGGAAGGCACAGATACGCAGTATTTT.

The chain couples TRBV5-1 to TRBJ2-1, with 9 bases aligning to TRBD2. The CDR3 contains 15 residues. Germline CDR1 and CDR2: SGHRS and YFSETQ. V dropped 0 bases and J dropped 7; count of bases not matched to a gene: 5. As DNA, the CDR3 is TGCGCCAGCAGCTTGGTAGTAGCGGGAGAAAATGAGCAGTTCTTC. It codes for CASSLVVAGENEQFF.

The chain links TRBV7-9 to TRBJ2-5, with 7 nucleotides matching TRBD1. The V and J ends lost 5 bases and 5 bases, in that order; junction bases with no gene match: 8. Germline V gives CDR1 SEHNR, CDR2 FQNEAQ (reference sequence). The CDR3 has 14 residues. The CDR3 coding sequence is TGTGCCAGCAGCGCCCTGGACAGGAGGGAGACCCAGTACTTC. It encodes CASSALDRRETQYF.

V is TRBV27 and J is TRBJ2-1; D possibly corresponds to TRBD2 (6 bases). Looked up from germline, CDR1 is MNHEY and CDR2 is SMNVEV (reference sequence). V was cut by 4 bases and J by 4 bases, with 17 bases left in between. The CDR3 covers 16 residues. CDR3 protein: CASSSSTGAKYNEQFF. CDR3 DNA: TGTGCCAGCAGTTCCAGTACGGGAGCAAAGTACAATGAGCAGTTCTTC.

This chain connects TRBV12-3 or TRBV12-4 to TRBJ1-6; tentative D call: TRBD1 (5 bases). This CDR3 contains 12 residues. V was clipped by 7 bases and J by 16 bases, with 17 bases between them. CDR3 amino acids: CASTQSRGRLHF. The CDR3 DNA reads as TGTGCCAGCACCCAGTCCCGGGGGAGACTCCACTTT.

V usage is TRBV19 and J usage is TRBJ1-4; possibly TRBD1 for D (5 bases). V lost 10 bases and J 8 bases, leaving 23 bases between the germline ends. CDR1 is LNHDA and CDR2 is SQIVND in the germline V gene (reference sequence). The CDR3 is 15 amino acids. CDR3 loop: CATKGVGAVWEKLFF. CDR3 nucleotide sequence: TGTGCCACCAAAGGAGTAGGGGCTGTATGGGAAAAACTGTTTTTT.

DNA for the CDR3: TGTGCCAGCAGCTCCACGGGGGGGTCCTACAATGAGCAGTTCTTC. It codes for CASSSTGGSYNEQFF. This rearrangement joins TRBV6-2 or TRBV6-3 to TRBJ2-1; 8 nucleotides align to TRBD2. This CDR3 is 15 amino acids long. V gave up 6 bases and J gave up 1 base; unmatched junction bases: 5. Germline CDR1 reads MNHEY; CDR2 reads SVGEGT.